What follows is one T cell receptor (beta chain) and its context. Fresh peripheral blood, 8 to 10 ml of it, supplied the PBMCs. This CDR3 spans 15 amino acids. The germline gives CDR1 LNHDA, CDR2 SQIVND (reference sequence). Between the trimmed V and J ends, which lost 3 bases and 6 bases, there was a span of 17 bases. This specimen comes from a study of T cells in Graves' hyperthyroidism and ophthalmopathy. Study background: The blood sample was taken at first diagnosis, before treatment began.

Researchers took RNA transcripts and amplified the TCR beta CDR3 regions from them. The primer set for the first-round RT-PCR of the TCR CDR3 was HTBI. Each CDR3 protein gets one entry after TCRdb re-called the multiplex PCR reads with MiXCR. Of 730,000 or so distinct CDR3 sequences in the sample, about 19% were seen once. Source material: blood. The sequence was obtained from a woman between 45 and 65 years old with Graves' hyperthyroidism that later progressed to Graves' ophthalmopathy. J is TRBJ1-2 and V is TRBV19, with D perhaps TRBD1 (5 bases). CDR3 DNA sequence: TGTGCCAGTAGTATTCAGTCCGGGCAGGGAAATGGCTACACCTTC. This codes for CASSIQSGQGNGYTF.